Listed below are T cell receptor beta chains from one sample, sequenced in a study of blood T cell repertoires in COVID-19. Produced via immunoSEQ multiplex PCR; TCRdb's table is partial and in-frame only. The table has 30,000 to 40,000 clones, just under 75% seen once. Specimen: peripheral blood. Receptor source: a man in his 70s with COVID-19, enrolled during active disease. Both conserved end residues are part of each CDR3. Each record gives: clone size, V gene, J gene, D gene, CDR3 protein, CDR3 DNA. The D gene is left open where the match is weak. For some rows the clone size is stated as once, few or many, or as a class when expanded; others skip it.

clone size: few; V gene: TRBV4-1; J gene: TRBJ1-2; D gene: .; CDR3 protein: CASSQDQRRGIDGYTF; CDR3 DNA: TGCGCCAGCAGCCAAGATCAACGAAGGGGCATCGATGGCTACACCTTC
clone size: .; V gene: TRBV2; J gene: TRBJ1-2; D gene: .; CDR3 protein: CASRAGREMNYGYTF; CDR3 DNA: TGTGCCAGCAGGGCGGGACGAGAGATGAACTATGGCTACACCTTC
clone size: .; V gene: TRBV7-2; J gene: TRBJ1-2; D gene: .; CDR3 protein: CASSLAEGSGGYTF; CDR3 DNA: TGTGCCAGCAGCTTAGCGGAGGGTTCAGGGGGCTACACCTTC
clone size: .; V gene: TRBV5-1; J gene: TRBJ1-5; D gene: .; CDR3 protein: CASSLAGGFNQPQHF; CDR3 DNA: TGCGCCAGCAGCTTGGCCGGGGGTTTCAATCAGCCCCAGCATTTT
clone size: .; V gene: TRBV4-3; J gene: TRBJ2-2; D gene: TRBD1; CDR3 protein: CASSRGDRNTGELFF; CDR3 DNA: TGCGCCAGCAGCCGAGGGGACAGGAACACCGGGGAGCTGTTTTTT
clone size: .; V gene: TRBV3-1/TRBV3-2; J gene: TRBJ2-1; D gene: .; CDR3 protein: CASSQDFGDEQFF; CDR3 DNA: TGTGCCAGCAGCCAAGATTTCGGGGATGAGCAGTTCTTC
clone size: .; V gene: TRBV5-1; J gene: TRBJ2-6; D gene: .; CDR3 protein: CATRTQRANVLTF; CDR3 DNA: TGCGCAACCAGAACCCAGAGGGCCAACGTCCTGACTTTC
clone size: .; V gene: TRBV7-3; J gene: TRBJ2-2; D gene: .; CDR3 protein: CASSSTGIGELFF; CDR3 DNA: TGTGCCAGCAGCTCTACAGGGATCGGGGAGCTGTTTTTT
clone size: .; V gene: TRBV5-1; J gene: TRBJ2-2; D gene: .; CDR3 protein: CASSLRDSSTGELFF; CDR3 DNA: TGCGCCAGCAGCCTTAGAGACAGCTCCACCGGGGAGCTGTTTTTT
clone size: .; V gene: TRBV28; J gene: TRBJ2-1; D gene: .; CDR3 protein: CASSFLSVHNEQFF; CDR3 DNA: TGTGCCAGCAGTTTCTTATCGGTTCACAATGAGCAGTTCTTC
clone size: .; V gene: TRBV5-4; J gene: TRBJ1-3; D gene: .; CDR3 protein: CASSLRPGAGNTIYF; CDR3 DNA: TGTGCCAGCAGCTTGCGGCCAGGGGCTGGAAACACCATATATTTT
clone size: .; V gene: TRBV18; J gene: TRBJ1-1; D gene: .; CDR3 protein: CASSGEINTEAFF; CDR3 DNA: TGTGCCAGCTCAGGGGAGATAAACACTGAAGCTTTCTTT
clone size: once; V gene: TRBV15; J gene: TRBJ2-3; D gene: TRBD2; CDR3 protein: CATSRPGLAAADTQYF; CDR3 DNA: TGTGCCACCAGCAGACCGGGACTAGCGGCTGCAGATACGCAGTATTTT
clone size: once; V gene: TRBV29-1; J gene: TRBJ1-2; D gene: .; CDR3 protein: CSGAGSRGYTF; CDR3 DNA: TGCAGCGGGGCCGGGAGCCGCGGCTACACCTTC
clone size: .; V gene: TRBV4-3; J gene: TRBJ1-1; D gene: .; CDR3 protein: CASSQELGALLMNTEAFF; CDR3 DNA: TGCGCCAGCAGCCAAGAGCTCGGAGCCCTTCTTATGAACACTGAAGCTTTCTTT
clone size: few; V gene: TRBV19; J gene: TRBJ2-5; D gene: TRBD2; CDR3 protein: CASSSGVGAGETQYF; CDR3 DNA: TGTGCCAGTAGTTCTGGGGTAGGAGCGGGGGAGACCCAGTACTTC
clone size: few; V gene: TRBV6-5; J gene: TRBJ1-1; D gene: .; CDR3 protein: CASSPLGQLNTEAFF; CDR3 DNA: TGTGCCAGCAGTCCCCTGGGGCAGCTGAACACTGAAGCTTTCTTT
clone size: .; V gene: TRBV7-3; J gene: TRBJ2-2; D gene: .; CDR3 protein: CASSDINTGELFF; CDR3 DNA: TGTGCCAGCAGCGACATCAACACCGGGGAGCTGTTTTTT
clone size: many; V gene: TRBV28; J gene: TRBJ2-5; D gene: .; CDR3 protein: CASTGGWRLETQYF; CDR3 DNA: TGTGCCAGCACCGGAGGGTGGCGGCTAGAGACCCAGTACTTC
clone size: .; V gene: TRBV30; J gene: TRBJ1-2; D gene: .; CDR3 protein: CAWTGSGLGYTF; CDR3 DNA: TGTGCCTGGACCGGATCGGGGTTGGGCTACACCTTC
clone size: .; V gene: TRBV19; J gene: TRBJ1-5; D gene: .; CDR3 protein: CASKGGGNQPQHF; CDR3 DNA: TGTGCCAGTAAAGGGGGGGGCAATCAGCCCCAGCATTTT
clone size: .; V gene: TRBV11-2; J gene: TRBJ1-6; D gene: .; CDR3 protein: CASSRLSSPLHF; CDR3 DNA: TGTGCCAGCAGCCGCCTTAGTTCACCCCTCCACTTT
clone size: .; V gene: TRBV30; J gene: TRBJ2-6; D gene: TRBD1; CDR3 protein: CASHRGLNGANVLTF; CDR3 DNA: TGTGCCTCACACAGGGGGCTAAATGGGGCCAACGTCCTGACTTTC
clone size: .; V gene: TRBV4-2; J gene: TRBJ2-1; D gene: .; CDR3 protein: CASSFRRGGTFSSYNEQFF; CDR3 DNA: TGTGCCAGCAGCTTTAGGCGGGGAGGTACCTTCAGCTCCTACAATGAGCAGTTCTTC
clone size: .; V gene: TRBV19; J gene: TRBJ2-2; D gene: TRBD1; CDR3 protein: CASSIDRDRVAPGELFF; CDR3 DNA: TGTGCCAGTAGTATAGACCGGGACAGGGTTGCCCCTGGGGAGCTGTTTTTT
clone size: once; V gene: TRBV6-1; J gene: TRBJ2-1; D gene: .; CDR3 protein: CASSAHLWRSSIYNEQFF; CDR3 DNA: TGTGCCAGCAGTGCCCACTTGTGGAGATCCTCCATCTACAATGAGCAGTTCTTC
clone size: .; V gene: TRBV7-9; J gene: TRBJ1-4; D gene: .; CDR3 protein: CASSISSDSLFF; CDR3 DNA: TGTGCCAGCAGCATTTCTTCGGACAGTCTGTTTTTT
clone size: .; V gene: TRBV6-5; J gene: TRBJ1-2; D gene: .; CDR3 protein: CASREQGLQGYTF; CDR3 DNA: TGTGCCAGCAGAGAGCAGGGCCTCCAGGGCTACACCTTC
clone size: once; V gene: TRBV29-1; J gene: TRBJ1-2; D gene: TRBD1; CDR3 protein: CSVRQGAWGYTF; CDR3 DNA: TGCAGCGTCAGACAGGGGGCATGGGGCTACACCTTC
clone size: .; V gene: TRBV28; J gene: TRBJ1-4; D gene: .; CDR3 protein: CASSPPLTGNSREKLFF; CDR3 DNA: TGTGCCAGCAGCCCTCCCTTAACAGGGAATTCAAGGGAAAAACTGTTTTTT
clone size: few; V gene: TRBV5-4; J gene: TRBJ1-5; D gene: TRBD1; CDR3 protein: CASSLDGTGGQPQHF; CDR3 DNA: TGTGCCAGCAGCTTGGACGGGACAGGGGGACAGCCCCAGCATTTT
clone size: .; V gene: TRBV27; J gene: TRBJ1-2; D gene: .; CDR3 protein: CASRKGGGPYGYTF; CDR3 DNA: TGTGCCAGCAGAAAAGGGGGTGGACCGTATGGCTACACCTTC
clone size: .; V gene: TRBV23-1; J gene: TRBJ2-5; D gene: TRBD1; CDR3 protein: CASSQSRGLEETQYF; CDR3 DNA: TGCGCCAGCAGTCAATCCAGGGGGCTGGAAGAGACCCAGTACTTC
clone size: .; V gene: TRBV18; J gene: TRBJ2-1; D gene: TRBD1; CDR3 protein: CASSPLSGQGYNEQFF; CDR3 DNA: TGTGCCAGCTCACCTCTCTCAGGACAGGGATACAATGAGCAGTTCTTC
clone size: .; V gene: TRBV5-5; J gene: TRBJ2-7; D gene: .; CDR3 protein: CASSLFPTAIYEQYF; CDR3 DNA: TGTGCCAGCAGCTTGTTCCCGACTGCGATATACGAGCAGTACTTC
clone size: few; V gene: TRBV5-4; J gene: TRBJ2-2; D gene: TRBD2; CDR3 protein: CASSRHGSGKYTGELFF; CDR3 DNA: TGTGCCAGCAGCCGCCACGGTAGCGGGAAATACACCGGGGAGCTGTTTTTT
clone size: .; V gene: TRBV6-5; J gene: TRBJ1-1; D gene: TRBD1; CDR3 protein: CASSYRQGRGTEAFF; CDR3 DNA: TGTGCCAGCAGTTACCGACAGGGGAGGGGGACTGAAGCTTTCTTT
clone size: .; V gene: TRBV5-1; J gene: TRBJ1-6; D gene: .; CDR3 protein: CASSLDRAGLNSPLHF; CDR3 DNA: TGCGCCAGCAGCTTGGACAGGGCAGGTTTAAATTCACCCCTCCACTTT
clone size: .; V gene: TRBV4-3; J gene: TRBJ1-2; D gene: .; CDR3 protein: CASSVMISKRGYTF; CDR3 DNA: TGCGCCAGCAGCGTAATGATCTCCAAGCGGGGCTACACCTTC
clone size: .; V gene: TRBV29-1; J gene: TRBJ2-7; D gene: TRBD2; CDR3 protein: CSVEDRGSGVGEQYF; CDR3 DNA: TGCAGCGTTGAAGATCGCGGGAGTGGGGTGGGCGAGCAGTACTTC
clone size: .; V gene: TRBV5-5; J gene: TRBJ2-2; D gene: .; CDR3 protein: CVSSLSVIAGELFF; CDR3 DNA: TGTGTCAGCAGCTTGTCGGTGATCGCCGGGGAGCTGTTTTTT
clone size: .; V gene: TRBV7-9; J gene: TRBJ1-3; D gene: .; CDR3 protein: CASSLGHVNTIYF; CDR3 DNA: TGTGCCAGCAGCCTAGGACATGTAAACACCATATATTTT
clone size: .; V gene: TRBV19; J gene: TRBJ1-2; D gene: .; CDR3 protein: CASRPFRGGDTNYGYTF; CDR3 DNA: TGTGCCAGTCGACCCTTTAGGGGAGGGGATACTAACTATGGCTACACCTTC
clone size: .; V gene: TRBV18; J gene: TRBJ2-1; D gene: TRBD2; CDR3 protein: CASSPLQREGLNEQFF; CDR3 DNA: TGTGCCAGCTCACCACTCCAGCGGGAGGGCCTCAATGAGCAGTTCTTC
clone size: .; V gene: TRBV28; J gene: TRBJ1-1; D gene: .; CDR3 protein: CASSLGGAHTEAFF; CDR3 DNA: TGTGCCAGCAGTTTAGGGGGGGCTCACACTGAAGCTTTCTTT
clone size: .; V gene: TRBV24-1; J gene: TRBJ1-1; D gene: .; CDR3 protein: CATSDPLFTEAFF; CDR3 DNA: TGTGCCACCAGTGATCCCCTTTTCACTGAAGCTTTCTTT
clone size: .; V gene: TRBV19; J gene: TRBJ2-3; D gene: .; CDR3 protein: CASRQSGDTQYF; CDR3 DNA: TGTGCCAGTAGACAGTCAGGGGATACGCAGTATTTT
clone size: .; V gene: TRBV27; J gene: TRBJ2-7; D gene: TRBD2; CDR3 protein: CASSKTSGGAYEQYF; CDR3 DNA: TGTGCCAGCAGTAAGACTAGCGGGGGGGCCTACGAGCAGTACTTC
clone size: .; V gene: TRBV19; J gene: TRBJ1-5; D gene: .; CDR3 protein: CASSITGPVEGTQHF; CDR3 DNA: TGTGCCAGTAGTATTACAGGGCCGGTCGAAGGGACCCAGCATTTT
clone size: .; V gene: TRBV19; J gene: TRBJ1-1; D gene: .; CDR3 protein: CASSSQAGRTEAFF; CDR3 DNA: TGTGCCAGTAGTTCCCAAGCAGGGCGGACTGAAGCTTTCTTT
clone size: .; V gene: TRBV6-5; J gene: TRBJ2-7; D gene: TRBD2; CDR3 protein: CASSLSSGGNSYEQYF; CDR3 DNA: TGTGCCAGCAGTTTGTCTAGCGGGGGCAACTCCTACGAGCAGTACTTC
clone size: .; V gene: TRBV6-5; J gene: TRBJ1-5; D gene: TRBD1; CDR3 protein: CASSPGQGANQPQHF; CDR3 DNA: TGTGCCAGCAGTCCGGGACAGGGGGCTAATCAGCCCCAGCATTTT
clone size: .; V gene: TRBV21-1; J gene: TRBJ2-7; D gene: .; CDR3 protein: CASSLLLATEQYF; CDR3 DNA: TGTGCCAGCAGCCTATTACTAGCGACCGAGCAGTACTTC
clone size: .; V gene: TRBV11-2; J gene: TRBJ2-3; D gene: .; CDR3 protein: CASSLRASAGNTQYF; CDR3 DNA: TGTGCCAGCAGCTTGAGGGCTTCTGCGGGGAATACGCAGTATTTT
clone size: .; V gene: TRBV11-2; J gene: TRBJ1-1; D gene: .; CDR3 protein: CASSVQGPSTEAFF; CDR3 DNA: TGTGCCAGCAGCGTACAGGGCCCAAGCACTGAAGCTTTCTTT